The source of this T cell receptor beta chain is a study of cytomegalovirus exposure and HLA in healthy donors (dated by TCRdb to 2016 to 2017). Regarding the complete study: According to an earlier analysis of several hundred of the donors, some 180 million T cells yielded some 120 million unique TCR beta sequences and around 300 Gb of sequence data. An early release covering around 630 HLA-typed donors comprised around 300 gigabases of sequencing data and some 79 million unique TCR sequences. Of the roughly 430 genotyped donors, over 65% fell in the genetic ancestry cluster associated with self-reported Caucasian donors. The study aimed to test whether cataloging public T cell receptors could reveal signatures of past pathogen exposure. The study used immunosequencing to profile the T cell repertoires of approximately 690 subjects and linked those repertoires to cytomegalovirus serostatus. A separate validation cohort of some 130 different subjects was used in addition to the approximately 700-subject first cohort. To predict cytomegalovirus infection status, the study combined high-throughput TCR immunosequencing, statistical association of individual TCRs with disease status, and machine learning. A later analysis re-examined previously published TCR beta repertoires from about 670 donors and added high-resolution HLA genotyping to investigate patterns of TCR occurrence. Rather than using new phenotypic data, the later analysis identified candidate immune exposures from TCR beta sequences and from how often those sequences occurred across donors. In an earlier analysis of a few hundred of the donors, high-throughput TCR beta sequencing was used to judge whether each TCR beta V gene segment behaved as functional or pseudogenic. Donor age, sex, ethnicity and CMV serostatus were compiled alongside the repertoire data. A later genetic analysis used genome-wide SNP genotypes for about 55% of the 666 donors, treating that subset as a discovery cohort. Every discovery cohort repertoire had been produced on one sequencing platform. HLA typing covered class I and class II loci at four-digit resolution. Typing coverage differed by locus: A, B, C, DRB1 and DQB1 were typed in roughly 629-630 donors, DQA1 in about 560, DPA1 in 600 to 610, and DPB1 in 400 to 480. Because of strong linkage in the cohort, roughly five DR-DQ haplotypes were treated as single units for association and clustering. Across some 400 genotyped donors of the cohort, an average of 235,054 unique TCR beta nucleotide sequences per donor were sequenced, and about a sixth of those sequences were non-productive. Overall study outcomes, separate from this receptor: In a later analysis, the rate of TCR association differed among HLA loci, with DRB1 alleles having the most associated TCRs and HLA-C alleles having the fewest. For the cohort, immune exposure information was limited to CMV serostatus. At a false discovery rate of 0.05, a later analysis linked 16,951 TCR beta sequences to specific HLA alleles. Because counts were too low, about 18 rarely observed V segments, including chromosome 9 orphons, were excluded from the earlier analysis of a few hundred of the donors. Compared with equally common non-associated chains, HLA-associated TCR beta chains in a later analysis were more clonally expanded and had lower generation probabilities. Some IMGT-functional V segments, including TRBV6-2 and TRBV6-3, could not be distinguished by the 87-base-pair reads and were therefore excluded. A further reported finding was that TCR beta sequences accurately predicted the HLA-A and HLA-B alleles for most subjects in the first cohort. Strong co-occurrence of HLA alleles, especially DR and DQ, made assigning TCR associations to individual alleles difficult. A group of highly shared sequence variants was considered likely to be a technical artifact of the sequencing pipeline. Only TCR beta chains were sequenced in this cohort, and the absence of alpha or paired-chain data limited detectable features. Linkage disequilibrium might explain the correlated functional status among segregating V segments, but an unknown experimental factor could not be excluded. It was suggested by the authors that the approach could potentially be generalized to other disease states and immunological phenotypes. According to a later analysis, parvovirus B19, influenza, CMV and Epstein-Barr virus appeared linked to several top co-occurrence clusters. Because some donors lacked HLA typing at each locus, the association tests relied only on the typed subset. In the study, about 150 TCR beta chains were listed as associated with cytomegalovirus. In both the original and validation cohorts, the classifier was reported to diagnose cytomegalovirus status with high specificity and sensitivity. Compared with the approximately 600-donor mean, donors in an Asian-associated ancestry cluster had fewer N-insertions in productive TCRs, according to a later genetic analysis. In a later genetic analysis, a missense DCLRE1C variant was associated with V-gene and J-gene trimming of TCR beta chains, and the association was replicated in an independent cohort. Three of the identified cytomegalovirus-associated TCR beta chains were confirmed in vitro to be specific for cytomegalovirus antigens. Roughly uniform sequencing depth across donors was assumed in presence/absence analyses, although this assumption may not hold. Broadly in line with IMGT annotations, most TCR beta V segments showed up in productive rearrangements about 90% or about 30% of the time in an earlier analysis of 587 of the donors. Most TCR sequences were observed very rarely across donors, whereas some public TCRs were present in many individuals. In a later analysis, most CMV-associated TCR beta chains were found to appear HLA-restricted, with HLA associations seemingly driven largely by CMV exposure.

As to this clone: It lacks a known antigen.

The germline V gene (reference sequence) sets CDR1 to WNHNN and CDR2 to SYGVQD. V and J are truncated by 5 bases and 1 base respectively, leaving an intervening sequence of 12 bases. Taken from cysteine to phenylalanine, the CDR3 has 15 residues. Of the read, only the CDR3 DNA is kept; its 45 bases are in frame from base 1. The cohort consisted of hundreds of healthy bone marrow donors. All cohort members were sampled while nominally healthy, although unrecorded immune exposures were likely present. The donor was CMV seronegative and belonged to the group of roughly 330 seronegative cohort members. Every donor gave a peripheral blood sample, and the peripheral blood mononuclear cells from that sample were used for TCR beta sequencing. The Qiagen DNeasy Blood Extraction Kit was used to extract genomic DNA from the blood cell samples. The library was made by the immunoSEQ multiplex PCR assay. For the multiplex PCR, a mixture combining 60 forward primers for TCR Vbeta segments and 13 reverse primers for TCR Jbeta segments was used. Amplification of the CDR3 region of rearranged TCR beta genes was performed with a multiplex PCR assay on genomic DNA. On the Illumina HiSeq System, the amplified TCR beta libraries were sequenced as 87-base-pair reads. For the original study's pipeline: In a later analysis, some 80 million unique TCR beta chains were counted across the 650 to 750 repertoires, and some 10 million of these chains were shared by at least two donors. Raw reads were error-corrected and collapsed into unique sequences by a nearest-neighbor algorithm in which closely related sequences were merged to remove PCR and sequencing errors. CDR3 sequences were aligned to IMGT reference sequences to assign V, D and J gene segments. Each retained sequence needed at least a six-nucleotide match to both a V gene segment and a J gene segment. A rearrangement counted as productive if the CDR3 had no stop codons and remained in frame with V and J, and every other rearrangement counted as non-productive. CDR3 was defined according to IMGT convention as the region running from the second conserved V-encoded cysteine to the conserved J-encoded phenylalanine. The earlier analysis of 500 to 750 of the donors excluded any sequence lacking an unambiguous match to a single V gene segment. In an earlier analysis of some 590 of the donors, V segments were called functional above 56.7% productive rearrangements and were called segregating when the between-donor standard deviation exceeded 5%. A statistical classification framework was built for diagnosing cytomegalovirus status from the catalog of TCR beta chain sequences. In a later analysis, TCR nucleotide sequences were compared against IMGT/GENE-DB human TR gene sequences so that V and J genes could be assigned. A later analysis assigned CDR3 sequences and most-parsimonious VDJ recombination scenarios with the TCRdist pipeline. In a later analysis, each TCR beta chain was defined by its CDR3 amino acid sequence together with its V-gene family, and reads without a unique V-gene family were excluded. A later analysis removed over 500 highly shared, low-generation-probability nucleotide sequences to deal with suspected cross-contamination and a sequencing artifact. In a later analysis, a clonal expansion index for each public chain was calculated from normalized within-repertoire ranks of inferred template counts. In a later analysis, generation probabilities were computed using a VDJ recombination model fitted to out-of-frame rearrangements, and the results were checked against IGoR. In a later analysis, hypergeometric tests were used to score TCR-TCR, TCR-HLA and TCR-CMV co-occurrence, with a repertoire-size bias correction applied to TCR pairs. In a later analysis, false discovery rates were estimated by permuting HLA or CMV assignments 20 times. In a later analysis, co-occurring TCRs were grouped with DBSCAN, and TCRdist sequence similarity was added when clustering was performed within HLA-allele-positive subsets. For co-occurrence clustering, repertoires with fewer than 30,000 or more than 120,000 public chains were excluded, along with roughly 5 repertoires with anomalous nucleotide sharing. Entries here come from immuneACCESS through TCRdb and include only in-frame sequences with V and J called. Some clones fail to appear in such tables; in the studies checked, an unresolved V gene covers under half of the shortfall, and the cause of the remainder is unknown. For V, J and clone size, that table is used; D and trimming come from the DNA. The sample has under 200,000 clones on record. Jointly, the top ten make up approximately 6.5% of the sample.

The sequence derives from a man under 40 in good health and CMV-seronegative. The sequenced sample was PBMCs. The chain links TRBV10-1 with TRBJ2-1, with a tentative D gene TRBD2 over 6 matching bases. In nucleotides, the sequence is TGCGCCAGCAGTCCCCCCGGGGGTTCCTACAATGAGCAGTTCTTC. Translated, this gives CASSPPGGSYNEQFF.